The sequence of this T cell receptor (beta chain) was determined in a study of OX40 agonist ivuxolimab in advanced cancers. This clone came up a few times. TCRdb's table, derived via immunoSEQ multiplex PCR, lists solely in-frame clones and lacks some. The profile shows 60,000 or so clones, 84% of them singletons. The CDR3 consists of 14 residues. Germline V gene lookup returns CDR1 LNHDA and CDR2 SQIVND (reference sequence). V lost 9 bases to trimming and J lost 0 bases, with 9 bases between them. Sequenced material: CD4+ or CD8+ T cells sorted from blood, taken in a trial of the OX40 agonist ivuxolimab. The TCR originated in an adult with an advanced solid tumor such as melanoma, head and neck, liver or kidney cancer. The chain combines TRBV19 with TRBJ2-6; no clear D gene. The CDR3 nucleotides read TGTGCCAGCCAGATGAGCTCTGGGGCCAACGTCCTGACTTTC. This sequence encodes CASQMSSGANVLTF.